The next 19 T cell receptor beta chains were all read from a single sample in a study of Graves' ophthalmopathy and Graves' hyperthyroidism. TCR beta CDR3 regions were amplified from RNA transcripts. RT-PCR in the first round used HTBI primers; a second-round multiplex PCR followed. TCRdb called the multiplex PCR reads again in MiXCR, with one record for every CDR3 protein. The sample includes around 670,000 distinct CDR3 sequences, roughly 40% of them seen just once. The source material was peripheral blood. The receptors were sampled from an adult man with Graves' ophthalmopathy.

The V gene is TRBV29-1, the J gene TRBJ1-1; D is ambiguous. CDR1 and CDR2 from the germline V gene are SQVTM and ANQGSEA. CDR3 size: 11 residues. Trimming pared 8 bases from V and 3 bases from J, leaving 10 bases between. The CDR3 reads CSSTSYTEAFF. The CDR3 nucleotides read TGCAGCAGTACATCGTACACTGAAGCTTTCTTT. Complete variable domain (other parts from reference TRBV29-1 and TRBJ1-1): SAVISQKPSRDICQRGTSLTIQCQVDSQVTMMFWYRQQPGQSLTLIATANQGSEATYESGFVIDKFPISRPNLTFSTLTVSNMSPEDSSIYLCSSTSYTEAFFGQGTRLTVV.

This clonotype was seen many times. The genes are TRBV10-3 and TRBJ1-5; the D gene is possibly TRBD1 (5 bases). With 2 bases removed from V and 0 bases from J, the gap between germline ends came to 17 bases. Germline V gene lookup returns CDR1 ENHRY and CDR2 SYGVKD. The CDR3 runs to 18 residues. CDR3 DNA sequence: TGTGCCATCAGTGAGAACGACGCGCGGGGGTATAGCAATCAGCCCCAGCATTTT. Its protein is CAISENDARGYSNQPQHF.

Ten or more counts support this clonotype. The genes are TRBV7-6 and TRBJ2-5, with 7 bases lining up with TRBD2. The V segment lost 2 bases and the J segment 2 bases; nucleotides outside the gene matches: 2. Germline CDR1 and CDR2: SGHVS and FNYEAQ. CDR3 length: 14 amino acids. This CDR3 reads CASSLRGVQETQYF. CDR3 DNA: TGTGCCAGCAGCTTACGGGGGGTTCAAGAGACCCAGTACTTC.

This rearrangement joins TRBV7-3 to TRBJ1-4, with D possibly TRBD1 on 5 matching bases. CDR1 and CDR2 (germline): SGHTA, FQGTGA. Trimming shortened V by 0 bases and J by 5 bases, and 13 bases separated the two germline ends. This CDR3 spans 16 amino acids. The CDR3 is CASSLTKGRENEKLFF. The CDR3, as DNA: TGTGCCAGCAGCTTAACCAAGGGGAGGGAGAATGAAAAACTGTTTTTT. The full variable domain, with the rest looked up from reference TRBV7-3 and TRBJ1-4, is GAGVSQTPSNKVTEKGKYVELRCDPISGHTALYWYRQSLGQGPEFLIYFQGTGAADDSGLPNDRFFAVRPEGSVSTLKIQRTERGDSAVYLCASSLTKGRENEKLFFGSGTQLSVL.

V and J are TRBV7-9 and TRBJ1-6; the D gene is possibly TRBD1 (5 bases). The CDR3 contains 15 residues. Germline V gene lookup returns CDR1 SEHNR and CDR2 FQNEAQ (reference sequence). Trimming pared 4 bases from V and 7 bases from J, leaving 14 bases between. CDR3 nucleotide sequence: TGTGCCAGCAGCTACCCAACAGGTTTAAATTCACCCCTCCACTTT. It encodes CASSYPTGLNSPLHF.

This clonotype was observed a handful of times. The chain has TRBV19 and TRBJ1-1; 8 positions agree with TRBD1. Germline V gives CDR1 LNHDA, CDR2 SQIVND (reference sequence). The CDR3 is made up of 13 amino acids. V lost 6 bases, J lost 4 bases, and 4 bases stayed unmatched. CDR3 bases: TGTGCCAGTAGGGACAGGGTGGGCACTGAAGCTTTCTTT. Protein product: CASRDRVGTEAFF. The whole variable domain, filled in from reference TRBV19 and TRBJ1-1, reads DGGITQSPKYLFRKEGQNVTLSCEQNLNHDAMYWYRQDPGQGLRLIYYSQIVNDFQKGDIAEGYSVSREKKESFPLTVTSAQKNPTAFYLCASRDRVGTEAFFGQGTRLTVV.

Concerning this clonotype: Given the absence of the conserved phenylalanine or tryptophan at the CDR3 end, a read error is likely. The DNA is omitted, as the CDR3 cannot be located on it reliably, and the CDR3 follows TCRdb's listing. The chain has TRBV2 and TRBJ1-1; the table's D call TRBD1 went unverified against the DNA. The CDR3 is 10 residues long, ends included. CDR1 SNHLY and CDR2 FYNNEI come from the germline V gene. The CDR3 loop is CASSGGQRFY.

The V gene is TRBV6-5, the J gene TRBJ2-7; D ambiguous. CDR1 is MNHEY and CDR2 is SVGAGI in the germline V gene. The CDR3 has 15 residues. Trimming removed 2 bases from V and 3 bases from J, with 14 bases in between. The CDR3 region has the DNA TGTGCCAGCAGTTACCTAGGACGGACGAACTACGAGCAGTACTTC. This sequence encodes CASSYLGRTNYEQYF.

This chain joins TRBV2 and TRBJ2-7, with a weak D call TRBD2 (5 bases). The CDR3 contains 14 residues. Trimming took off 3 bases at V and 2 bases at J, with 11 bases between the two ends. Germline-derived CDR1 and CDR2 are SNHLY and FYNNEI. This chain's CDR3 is CASSDLPGTYEQYF. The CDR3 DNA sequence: TGTGCCAGCAGTGATCTCCCCGGGACCTACGAGCAGTACTTC.

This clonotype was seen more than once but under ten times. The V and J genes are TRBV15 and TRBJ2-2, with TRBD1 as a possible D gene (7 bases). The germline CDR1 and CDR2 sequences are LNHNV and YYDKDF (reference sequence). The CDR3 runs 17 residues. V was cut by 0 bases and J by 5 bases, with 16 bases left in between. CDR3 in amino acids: CATSRDRAGGLTGELFF. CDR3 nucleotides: TGTGCCACCAGCAGAGATCGTGCAGGGGGGTTGACCGGGGAGCTGTTTTTT.

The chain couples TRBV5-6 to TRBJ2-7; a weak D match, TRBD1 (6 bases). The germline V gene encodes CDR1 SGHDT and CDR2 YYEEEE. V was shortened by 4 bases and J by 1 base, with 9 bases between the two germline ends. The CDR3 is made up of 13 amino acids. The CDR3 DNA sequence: TGTGCCAGCAGCAACCAGGGGTCCTACGAGCAGTACTTC. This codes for CASSNQGSYEQYF.

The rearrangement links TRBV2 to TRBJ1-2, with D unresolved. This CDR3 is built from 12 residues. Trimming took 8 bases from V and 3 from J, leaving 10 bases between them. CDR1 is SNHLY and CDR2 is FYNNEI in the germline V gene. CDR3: CASLWGDYGYTF. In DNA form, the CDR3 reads TGTGCCAGCCTGTGGGGAGACTATGGCTACACCTTC.

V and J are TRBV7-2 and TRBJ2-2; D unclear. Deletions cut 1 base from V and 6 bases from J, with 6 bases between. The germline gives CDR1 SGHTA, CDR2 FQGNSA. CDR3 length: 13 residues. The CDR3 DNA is TGTGCCAGCAGCTTAGAGGAAGCCGGGGAGCTGTTTTTT. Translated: CASSLEEAGELFF.

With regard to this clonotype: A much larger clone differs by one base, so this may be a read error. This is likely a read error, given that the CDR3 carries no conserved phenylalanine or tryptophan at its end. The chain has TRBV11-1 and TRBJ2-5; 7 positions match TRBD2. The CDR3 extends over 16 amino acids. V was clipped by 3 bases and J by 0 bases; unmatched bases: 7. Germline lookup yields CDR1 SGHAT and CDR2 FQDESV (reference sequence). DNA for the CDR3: TGTGCCAGCAGCTTTAGATCGGGAGGAAACCAAGAGACCCAGTACTTG. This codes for CASSFRSGGNQETQYL.

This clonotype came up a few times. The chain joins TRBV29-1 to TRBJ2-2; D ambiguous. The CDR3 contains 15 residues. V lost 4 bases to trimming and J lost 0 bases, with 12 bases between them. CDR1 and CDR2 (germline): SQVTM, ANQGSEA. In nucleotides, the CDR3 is TGCAGCGTTGGTGGGTTAGCTGCGAACACCGGGGAGCTGTTTTTT. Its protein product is CSVGGLAANTGELFF.

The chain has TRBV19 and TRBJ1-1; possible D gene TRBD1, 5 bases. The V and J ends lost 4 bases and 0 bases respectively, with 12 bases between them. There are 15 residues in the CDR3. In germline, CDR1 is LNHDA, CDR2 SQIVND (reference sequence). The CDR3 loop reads CASSTRRGLNTEAFF. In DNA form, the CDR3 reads TGTGCCAGTAGTACGCGGAGGGGATTGAACACTGAAGCTTTCTTT.

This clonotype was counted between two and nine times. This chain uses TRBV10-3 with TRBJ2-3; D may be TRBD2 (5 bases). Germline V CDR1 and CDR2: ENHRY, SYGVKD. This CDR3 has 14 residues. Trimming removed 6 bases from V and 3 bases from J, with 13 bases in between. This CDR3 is CAISDRDGTDTQYF. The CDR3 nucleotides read TGTGCCATCAGCGACCGGGATGGGACAGATACGCAGTATTTT.

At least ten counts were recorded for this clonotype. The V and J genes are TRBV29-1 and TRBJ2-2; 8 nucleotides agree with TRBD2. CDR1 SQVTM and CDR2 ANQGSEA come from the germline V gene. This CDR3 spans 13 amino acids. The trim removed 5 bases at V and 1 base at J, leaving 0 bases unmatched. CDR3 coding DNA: TGCAGCGTTAGCGGGGGGAACACCGGGGAGCTGTTTTTT. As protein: CSVSGGNTGELFF.

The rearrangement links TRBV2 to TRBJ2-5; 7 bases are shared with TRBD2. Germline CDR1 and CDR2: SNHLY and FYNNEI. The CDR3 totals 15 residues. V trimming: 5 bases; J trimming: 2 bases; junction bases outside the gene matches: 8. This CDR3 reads CASSPPGLPQETQYF. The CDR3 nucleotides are TGTGCCAGCAGTCCTCCGGGACTACCACAAGAGACCCAGTACTTC.